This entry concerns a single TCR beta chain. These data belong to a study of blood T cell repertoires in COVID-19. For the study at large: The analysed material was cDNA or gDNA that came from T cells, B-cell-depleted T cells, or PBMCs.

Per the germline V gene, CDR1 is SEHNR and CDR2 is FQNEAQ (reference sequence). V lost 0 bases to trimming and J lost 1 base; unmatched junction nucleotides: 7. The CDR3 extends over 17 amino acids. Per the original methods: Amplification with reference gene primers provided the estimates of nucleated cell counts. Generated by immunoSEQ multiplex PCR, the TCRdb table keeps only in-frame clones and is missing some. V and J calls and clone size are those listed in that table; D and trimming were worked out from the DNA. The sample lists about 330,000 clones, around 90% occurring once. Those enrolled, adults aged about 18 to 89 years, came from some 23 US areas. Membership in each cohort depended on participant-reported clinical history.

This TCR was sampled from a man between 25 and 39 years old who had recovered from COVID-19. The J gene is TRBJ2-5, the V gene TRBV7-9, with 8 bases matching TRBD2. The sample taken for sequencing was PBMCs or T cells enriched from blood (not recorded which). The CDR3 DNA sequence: TGTGCCAGCAGCTTAGCGCTCAAGCGGGGGCCCCAAGAGACCCAGTACTTC. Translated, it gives CASSLALKRGPQETQYF.